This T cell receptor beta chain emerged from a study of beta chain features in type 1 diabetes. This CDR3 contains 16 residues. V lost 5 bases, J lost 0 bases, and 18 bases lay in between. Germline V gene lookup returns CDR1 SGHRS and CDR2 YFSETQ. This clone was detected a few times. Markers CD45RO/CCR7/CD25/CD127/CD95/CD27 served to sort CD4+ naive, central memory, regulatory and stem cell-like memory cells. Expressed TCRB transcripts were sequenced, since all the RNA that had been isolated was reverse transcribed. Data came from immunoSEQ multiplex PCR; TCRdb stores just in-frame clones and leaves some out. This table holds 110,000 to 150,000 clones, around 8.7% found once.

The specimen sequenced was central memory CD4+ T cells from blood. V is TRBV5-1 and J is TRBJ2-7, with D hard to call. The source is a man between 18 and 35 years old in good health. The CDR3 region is CASSPAPETSSYEQYF. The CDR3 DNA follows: TGCGCCAGCAGTCCTGCTCCTGAAACGAGCTCCTACGAGCAGTACTTC.